The clone carrying this T cell receptor beta chain is medium-sized. This specimen comes from a study of TIL therapy for anti-PD-1-resistant metastatic lung cancer. Study at large: Tumors were harvested before any PD-1/PD-L1 blockade.

Sample time point: pre-treatment sample, taken before nivolumab and TIL therapy. The immunoSEQ assay was v3. Generated by immunoSEQ multiplex PCR, the TCRdb table keeps only in-frame clones and is missing some. This table has 25,000 to 40,000 clones, about 70% appearing once. Germline values: CDR1 SNHLY, CDR2 FYNNEI. Trimming at V came to 6 bases and at J to 0 bases, leaving 19 bases not matched to a gene. The CDR3 totals 19 residues. The chain is built from TRBV2 and TRBJ1-2; the match to TRBD1 covers 7 bases. Sequenced material: blood, taken at baseline. The clonotype comes from a woman between 30 and 85 years old with non-small cell lung cancer. In nucleotides, the CDR3 is TGTGCCAGCAGGCGACTTTTGACAGGGAGAGGCGGAGCTAACTATGGCTACACCTTC. Its translation is CASRRLLTGRGGANYGYTF.